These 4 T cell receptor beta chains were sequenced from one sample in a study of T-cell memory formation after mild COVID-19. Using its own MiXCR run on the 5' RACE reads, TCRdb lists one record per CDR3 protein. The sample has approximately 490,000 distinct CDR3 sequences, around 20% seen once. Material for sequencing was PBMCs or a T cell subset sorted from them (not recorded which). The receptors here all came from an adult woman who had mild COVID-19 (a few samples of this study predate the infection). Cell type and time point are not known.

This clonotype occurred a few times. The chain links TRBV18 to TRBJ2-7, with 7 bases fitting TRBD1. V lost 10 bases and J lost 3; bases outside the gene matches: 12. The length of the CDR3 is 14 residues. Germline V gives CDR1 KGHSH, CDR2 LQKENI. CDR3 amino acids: CATTPGTEHYEQYF. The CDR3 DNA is TGTGCCACCACCCCCGGGACAGAGCACTACGAGCAGTACTTC.

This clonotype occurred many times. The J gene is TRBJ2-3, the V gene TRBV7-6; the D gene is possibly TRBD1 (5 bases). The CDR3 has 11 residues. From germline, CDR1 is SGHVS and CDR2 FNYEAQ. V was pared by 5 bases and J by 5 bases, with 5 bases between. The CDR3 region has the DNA TGTGCCAGCAGCAGGGGAGATACGCAGTATTTT. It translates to CASSRGDTQYF.

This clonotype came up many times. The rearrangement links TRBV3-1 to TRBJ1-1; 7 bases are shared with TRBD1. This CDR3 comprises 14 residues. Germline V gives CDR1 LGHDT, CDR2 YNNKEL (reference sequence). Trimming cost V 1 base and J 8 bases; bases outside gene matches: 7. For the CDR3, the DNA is TGTGCCAGCAGCCAAGCTCCACAGGGGAGGGAAGCTTTCTTT. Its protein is CASSQAPQGREAFF.

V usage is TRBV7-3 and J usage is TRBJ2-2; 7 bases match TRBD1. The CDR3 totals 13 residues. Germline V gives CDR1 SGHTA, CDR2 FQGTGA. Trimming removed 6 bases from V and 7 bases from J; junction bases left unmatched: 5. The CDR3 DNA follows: TGTGCCAGCAGGCTGACAGGGTTCGGGGAGCTGTTTTTT. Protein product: CASRLTGFGELFF.